The text below deals with one T cell receptor beta chain. Its antigen is unidentified. TCRdb's copy holds only in-frame clones and misses some; the assay was immunoSEQ multiplex PCR. This sample has fewer than 35,000 clones, with 65% to 80% found just once. This sample was included in a study of a mutant IDH1 vaccine in newly diagnosed glioma. The ends were cut back, 3 bases at V and 4 bases at J, with 17 bases in the middle. The CDR3 contains 16 residues. Germline lookup yields CDR1 SGHAT and CDR2 FQDESV (reference sequence). Time point here: week 35, safety follow-up. With topical imiquimod, each dose of the vaccine consisted of 300 ug of mutant IDH1 20-mer peptide. Every donor had a new WHO grade 3 or 4 astrocytoma that was IDH1-mutant, with loss of nuclear ATRX.

This TCR was recovered from a man over 45 with glioma. This chain connects TRBV11-1 to TRBJ2-3; D is possibly TRBD1 (6 bases). Source: PBMCs, taken from a glioma patient whose treatment included an IDH1 peptide vaccine. The CDR3 loop reads CASSLRRSRGSDTQYF. DNA for the CDR3: TGTGCCAGCAGCTTGAGGCGGAGCAGGGGATCAGATACGCAGTATTTT.